The following is a T cell receptor (beta chain) sequence with its context. The antigen is unknown. Trimming took 1 base from V and 5 from J, leaving 8 bases between them. This CDR3 has 13 residues. CDR1 and CDR2 (germline): LNHNV, YYDKDF (reference sequence). This entry comes from a study of a mutant IDH1 vaccine in newly diagnosed glioma. Study overall: Vaccination began 4-6 weeks post radiotherapy alone, or with temozolomide cycles. Every participant had undergone radiotherapy, temozolomide, or both before, and most underwent both. Overall study results and limits: Across multiple MHC alleles, around 93% of patients had vaccine-induced responses.

The sample's time point: week 11, during vaccination. Each dose of the vaccine consisted of 300 ug of mutant IDH1 20-mer peptide, with topical imiquimod. Donors had new WHO grade 3 or 4 IDH1-mutant, ATRX-lost astrocytomas. Profiling relied on immunoSEQ multiplex PCR, and the TCRdb table lists in-frame clones only, not all of them. Of roughly 62,000 clones in the sample, about 88% were seen once. The rearrangement links TRBV15 to TRBJ2-5; D remains unclear. The sequence derives from a man aged 40-49 years with glioma. Sequenced here: PBMCs, sampled from a glioma patient whose treatment included an IDH1 peptide vaccine. CDR3 bases: TGTGCCACCAGCAGAGCCCCTCCTGAGACCCAGTACTTC. Amino acids: CATSRAPPETQYF.